These T cell receptor beta chains were read from a single sample in a study of blood T cells in healthy people across ages. TCRdb ran MiXCR on the 5' RACE reads and lists one entry per CDR3 protein. This sample yields 1.5 million to 2 million distinct CDR3 sequences, of which about 30% are seen a single time; 7% to 9% belongs to the top ten. The sequencing sample was made of blood. All receptors come from a woman in her 30s in good health. Both conserved end residues are part of each CDR3. D genes are given only for firm matches. The size field is filled for only some rows; it gives once, few, many or a size class.

length	size	D	J	V	CDR3	DNA
20	many	.	TRBJ2-7	TRBV5-1	CASSPPQDTANRRDLYEQYF	TGCGCCAGCAGCCCTCCACAGGACACGGCCAATCGTCGTGATCTCTACGAGCAGTACTTC
13	.	TRBD1	TRBJ1-3	TRBV29-1	CSGNRGEGNTIYF	TGCAGCGGTAACAGGGGAGAAGGAAACACCATATATTTT
15	.	TRBD1	TRBJ2-7	TRBV3-1	CASSQRDRGSYEQYF	TGTGCCAGCAGCCAAAGGGACAGGGGCTCCTACGAGCAGTACTTC
12	few	.	TRBJ2-4	TRBV3-1	CASSLVKNIQYF	TGTGCCAGCAGCTTGGTCAAAAACATTCAGTACTTC
14	.	.	TRBJ1-5	TRBV6-5	CASRRRESSQPQHF	TGTGCCAGCAGGCGGCGGGAAAGTAGCCAGCCCCAGCATTTT
15	many	TRBD2	TRBJ2-7	TRBV7-2	CASRAPGLAGAEQYF	TGTGCCAGCAGAGCCCCCGGACTAGCGGGAGCGGAGCAGTACTTC
15	many	.	TRBJ2-5	TRBV5-5	CASSRPGAEGETQYF	TGTGCCAGCAGCCGTCCGGGAGCAGAGGGAGAGACCCAGTACTTC
13	many	.	TRBJ2-1	TRBV12-5	CASGSRPDNEQFF	TGTGCTAGTGGTTCCCGACCGGACAATGAGCAGTTCTTC
14	.	.	TRBJ1-2	TRBV5-1	CASVSWDSPKGYTF	TGCGCCAGCGTATCATGGGACTCTCCCAAGGGCTACACCTTC
12	.	.	TRBJ2-5	TRBV10-3	CAVGGTQETQYF	TGTGCCGTCGGTGGGACTCAAGAGACCCAGTACTTC